Shown below are 2 T cell receptor beta chains from a single sample sequenced in a study of OX40 agonist ivuxolimab in advanced cancers. Using immunoSEQ multiplex PCR, the repertoire was profiled, and TCRdb retains in-frame clones only, with some absent. The profile shows 25,000 to 30,000 clones, about 81% of them singletons. The source was CD4+ or CD8+ T cells sorted from blood, collected in a trial of the OX40 agonist ivuxolimab. These receptors originate from an adult with an advanced solid tumor such as melanoma, head and neck, liver or kidney cancer.

The chain combines TRBV5-4 with TRBJ2-3, with 7 bases fitting TRBD1. From germline, CDR1 is SGHNT and CDR2 YYREEE (reference sequence). J was trimmed by 5 bases and V by 2 bases; bases with no gene match: 5. The CDR3 sequence is 14 residues long. The CDR3, as DNA: TGTGCCAGCAGCTTACAGGGGTCCGGAGATACGCAGTATTTT. The encoded protein is CASSLQGSGDTQYF.

The gene calls are TRBV28 and TRBJ1-5; D is perhaps TRBD1 (5 bases). This CDR3 contains 14 residues. V was cut by 6 bases and J by 4 bases, with 13 bases left in between. The V gene's germline CDR1 is MDHEN and CDR2 SYDVKM. CDR3 bases: TGTGCCAGCAGCCCCAGGGCCCTTAATCAGCCCCAGCATTTT. It yields the protein CASSPRALNQPQHF.